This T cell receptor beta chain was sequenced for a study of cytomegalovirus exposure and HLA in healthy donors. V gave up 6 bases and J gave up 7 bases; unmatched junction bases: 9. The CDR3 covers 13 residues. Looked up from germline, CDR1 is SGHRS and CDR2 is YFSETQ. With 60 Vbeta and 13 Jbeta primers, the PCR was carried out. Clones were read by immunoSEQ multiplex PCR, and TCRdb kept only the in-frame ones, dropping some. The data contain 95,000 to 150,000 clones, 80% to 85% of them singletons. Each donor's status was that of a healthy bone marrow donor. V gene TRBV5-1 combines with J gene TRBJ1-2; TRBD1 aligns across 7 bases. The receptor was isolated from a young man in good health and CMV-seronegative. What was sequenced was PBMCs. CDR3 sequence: CASTTQGTGGYTF. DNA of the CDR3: TGCGCCAGCACCACACAGGGGACCGGTGGCTACACCTTC.